This TCR beta chain was obtained from a study of cytomegalovirus exposure and HLA in healthy donors. There are 15 residues in the CDR3. Sequencing was performed with immunoSEQ multiplex PCR; in TCRdb, only in-frame clones are kept and a portion is missing. This table holds tens of thousands of clones, roughly nine tenths found once. The V gene is TRBV21-1, the J gene TRBJ1-1. TRBV21-1 counts as a pseudogene. This clonotype was obtained from a young man in good health and CMV-seronegative. The sample taken for sequencing was PBMCs. The CDR3 coding sequence is TGTGCCAGCAGCACTACCGGGGGGCAGGAGACTGAAGCTTTCTTT. Encoded protein: CASSTTGGQETEAFF.